This T cell receptor (beta chain) came from a study of blood T cell repertoires in COVID-19. In the authors' workflow: Estimation of nucleated cell counts was performed using reference gene primer amplification. The table came from immunoSEQ multiplex PCR; TCRdb's copy has only in-frame clones and leaves some out. V and J calls and clone size are given by that table; D and trimming were obtained from the DNA. This repertoire shows 250,000 to 300,000 clones, 80% to 90% found once; its top ten account for roughly a tenth. Germline CDR1 is LGHDT and CDR2 is YNNKEL (reference sequence). Germline trimming cut 1 base from V and 2 bases from J; bases unmatched to any gene: 4. This CDR3 is 16 amino acids long.

This sequence was found in a woman between 65 and 79 years old with COVID-19, enrolled during active disease. Source material: peripheral blood. The chain uses TRBV3-1 (or the pseudogene TRBV3-2) and TRBJ1-1; 10 bases align to TRBD1. CDR3 in DNA: TGTGCCAGCAGCCAAGCGGACAGGGGGTTAAACACTGAAGCTTTCTTT. This translates into CASSQADRGLNTEAFF.